This entry lists 22 T cell receptor beta chains sequenced from one sample in a study of human T cells and chemical hapten exposure. This sample's time point: patch test 3, about 24 weeks after DPC sensitization. Treatment here: therapeutic diphenylcyclopropenone sensitization with weekly scalp DPC. TCRdb analysed the RACE reads with MiXCR anew, one entry per CDR3 protein. Seen here are fewer than 200,000 distinct CDR3 sequences, about a quarter observed once, and the top ten hold about 2.1%. Sequencing used whole blood, obtained in connection with sensitization to the hapten diphenylcyclopropenone (DPC). Receptor source: a woman aged 18-29 years with alopecia areata. Some clones in this sample may be carry-over from other donors' samples.

The sample holds a few counts of this clonotype. V usage is TRBV9 and J usage is TRBJ1-1; the match to TRBD1 covers 7 bases. Germline V gene data show CDR1 as SGDLS and CDR2 as YYNGEE. Trimming cost V 3 bases and J 3 bases; bases outside gene matches: 8. The CDR3 contains 15 residues. For the CDR3, the DNA is TGTGCCAGCAGCGAACGACAGGGTACGTACACTGAAGCTTTCTTT. This translates into CASSERQGTYTEAFF.

The J gene is TRBJ1-1, the V gene TRBV20-1; TRBD1 is a possible D gene (5 bases). Germline-derived CDR1 and CDR2 are DFQATT and SNEGSKA (reference sequence). V lost 5 bases, J lost 2 bases, and 15 bases lay in between. The CDR3 consists of 14 residues. Written as DNA, the CDR3 is TGCAGTGCTGGGGGGACGGTGGACAACACTGAAGCTTTCTTT. Amino acid sequence: CSAGGTVDNTEAFF.

This chain connects TRBV9 to TRBJ1-1, with unresolved D. Germline-derived CDR1 and CDR2 are SGDLS and YYNGEE. This CDR3 is built from 13 residues. Trimming removed 4 bases at V and 1 base at J, with 8 bases between. Written as DNA, the CDR3 is TGTGCCAGCAGCCCTTTTGGGAACACTGAAGCTTTCTTT. It encodes CASSPFGNTEAFF. The complete variable domain, with remaining parts taken from reference TRBV9 and TRBJ1-1, reads DSGVTQTPKHLITATGQRVTLRCSPRSGDLSVYWYQQSLDQGLQFLIQYYNGEERAKGNILERFSAQQFPDLHSELNLSSLELGDSALYFCASSPFGNTEAFFGQGTRLTVV.

CDR3 sequence: CSVEEGGSNQPQHF. CDR3 in DNA: TGCAGCGTTGAAGAGGGAGGGAGCAATCAGCCCCAGCATTTT. The V gene is TRBV29-1, the J gene TRBJ1-5; D unresolved. V lost 0 bases to trimming and J lost 1 base, with 7 bases between them. The CDR3 length is 14 residues. Germline V gene lookup returns CDR1 SQVTM and CDR2 ANQGSEA.

The V call is TRBV7-8, the J call TRBJ2-3; perhaps TRBD2 as D (5 bases). The CDR3 is 15 residues long. The ends were cut back, 5 bases at V and 0 bases at J, with 12 bases in the middle. CDR1 is SGHVS, CDR2 FQNEAQ, per germline. The CDR3 DNA follows: TGTGCCAGCAGCCAAATACTAGTTAGCACAGATACGCAGTATTTT. Its translation: CASSQILVSTDTQYF.

This chain connects TRBV7-9 to TRBJ2-1; possibly TRBD2 for D (7 bases). CDR1 SEHNR and CDR2 FQNEAQ come from the germline V gene (reference sequence). This CDR3 contains 12 residues. The V and J ends lost 3 bases and 13 bases respectively, with 13 bases between them. CDR3 nucleotide sequence: TGTGCCAGCAGCTTTGACCGGGGGGCTCAGTTCTTC. Residues: CASSFDRGAQFF.

This clonotype was detected a few times. This chain links TRBV12-3 or TRBV12-4 with TRBJ1-5, with 9 bases aligning to TRBD1. The CDR3 loop spans 18 amino acids. Losses at the gene ends were 5 bases for V and 1 base for J; bases not matched to a gene: 12. Here the CDR3 reads CASSTRQGEVISNQPQHF. DNA of the CDR3: TGTGCCAGCAGTACTCGACAGGGGGAGGTTATAAGCAATCAGCCCCAGCATTTT.

Many counts were recorded for this clonotype. This rearrangement joins TRBV20-1 to TRBJ2-7; D tentatively fits TRBD1 or TRBD2 (5 bases each). The germline gives CDR1 DFQATT, CDR2 SNEGSKA (reference sequence). This CDR3 comprises 13 residues. The V and J ends lost 3 bases and 2 bases respectively, with 11 bases between them. This CDR3 reads CSASSRDPYEQYF. In nucleotides, the CDR3 is TGCAGTGCTAGTAGCAGGGACCCCTACGAGCAGTACTTC.

The chain carries TRBV3-1 and TRBJ1-6; D unclear. The CDR3 runs to 18 residues. V was pared by 3 bases and J by 1 base, with 16 bases between. Germline CDR1 is LGHDT and CDR2 is YNNKEL (reference sequence). The CDR3 coding sequence is TGTGCCAGCAGCCAGCCTCAAGGGAGTGCGTCCTATAATTCACCCCTCCACTTT. Protein product: CASSQPQGSASYNSPLHF.

There are a few counts of this clonotype. The CDR3 DNA reads as TGTGCCAGCAGTCCCGGGACGGATAATTCACCCCTCCACTTT. Translated, it gives CASSPGTDNSPLHF. V usage is TRBV27 and J usage is TRBJ1-6; D possibly corresponds to TRBD1 (5 bases). Germline CDR1 reads MNHEY; CDR2 reads SMNVEV (reference sequence). The CDR3 sequence is 14 residues long. Trimming took 5 bases from V and 5 from J, leaving 10 bases between them.

This clonotype was counted only a few times. The rearrangement joins TRBV10-2 to TRBJ1-4, with TRBD1 matching over 8 bases. Germline CDR1 is WSHSY and CDR2 is SAAADI. V shed 8 bases, J shed 12 bases, and the junction held 14 bases outside the gene matches. The CDR3 extends over 14 amino acids. CDR3 sequence (DNA): TGCGCCAGCTCTGGGGACAGGATCGGGGAGGAACTGTTTTTT. Translated: CASSGDRIGEELFF.

Comment on this clonotype: A read error may account for a junction end that differs from germline. The rearrangement uses TRBV5-6 and TRBJ2-6; 7 bases agree with TRBD1. CDR1 SGHDT and CDR2 YYEEEE come from the germline V gene. The length of the CDR3 is 18 residues. The CDR3 DNA is TGTGCCAGCAGCTGGAAGACAGGGCATTACTCTGGGACCAACGTCCTGACTTTC. Translation: CASSWKTGHYSGTNVLTF.

The rearrangement uses TRBV4-3 and TRBJ2-3; D unresolved. The V end was cut by 4 bases, the J end by 0 bases, with 8 bases between. The germline V gene encodes CDR1 LGHNA and CDR2 YSLEER. The CDR3 is 14 residues long. The CDR3 loop reads CASSPVLSTDTQYF. The CDR3 bases are TGCGCCAGCAGCCCCGTTCTGAGCACAGATACGCAGTATTTT.

This clonotype was counted between two and nine times. The genes are TRBV7-2 and TRBJ2-1, with D unresolved. This CDR3 is 13 amino acids long. Trimming took 1 base from V and 10 from J, leaving 11 bases between them. Germline V CDR1 and CDR2: SGHTA, FQGNSA. The CDR3 DNA sequence: TGTGCCAGCAGCTTAGAGCTGTGGGGAGAGCAGTTCTTC. Translation gives CASSLELWGEQFF.

This clonotype was seen at least ten times. The chain is built from TRBV7-2 and TRBJ2-1, with 7 nucleotides matching TRBD2. V dropped 4 bases and J dropped 7; count of bases not matched to a gene: 13. The germline V gene has CDR1 SGHTA and CDR2 FQGNSA. This CDR3 has 16 residues. CDR3 loop: CASSSHGGTGRNEQFF. The CDR3 DNA reads TGTGCCAGCAGCTCGCACGGGGGGACGGGAAGGAATGAGCAGTTCTTC.

Only a few counts were recorded for this clonotype. The chain couples TRBV20-1 to TRBJ2-5; TRBD2 aligns across 8 bases. Germline loops: CDR1 DFQATT, CDR2 SNEGSKA (reference sequence). Trimming at V came to 1 base and at J to 3 bases, leaving 13 bases not matched to a gene. CDR3 length: 17 residues. The CDR3 DNA follows: TGCAGTGCTAGAGTCCAGGGGTTGACTAGCGCTAAAGAGACCCAGTACTTC. It codes for CSARVQGLTSAKETQYF.

V is TRBV29-1 and J is TRBJ2-5, with 10 bases fitting TRBD2. V was pared by 5 bases and J by 4 bases, with 4 bases of the junction left unmatched. This CDR3 spans 13 amino acids. The germline V gene encodes CDR1 SQVTM and CDR2 ANQGSEA. As DNA, the CDR3 is TGCAGCGTTCCCCTAGCGGGAGTAGAGACCCAGTACTTC. It specifies CSVPLAGVETQYF. Complete variable domain (other parts from reference TRBV29-1 and TRBJ2-5): SAVISQKPSRDICQRGTSLTIQCQVDSQVTMMFWYRQQPGQSLTLIATANQGSEATYESGFVIDKFPISRPNLTFSTLTVSNMSPEDSSIYLCSVPLAGVETQYFGPGTRLLVL.

This clonotype was recorded a few times. The V and J genes are TRBV4-1 and TRBJ1-2; D unresolved. Trimming removed 5 bases from V and 4 bases from J, with 8 bases in between. Germline loops: CDR1 MGHRA, CDR2 YSYEKL. This CDR3 has 12 residues. This CDR3 reads CASSSWTYGYTF. The CDR3 DNA sequence: TGCGCCAGCAGCTCATGGACCTATGGCTACACCTTC.

This clonotype turned up a few times. The chain has TRBV5-1 and TRBJ2-6, with a tentative D call TRBD2 (5 bases). Trimming stripped 4 bases from V and 0 bases from J, with 14 bases between. The CDR3 runs 17 residues. Germline V CDR1 and CDR2: SGHRS, YFSETQ. Written as DNA, the CDR3 is TGCGCCAGCAGCGCTGTTGGGAGCATCTCTGGGGCCAACGTCCTGACTTTC. It yields the protein CASSAVGSISGANVLTF.

CDR3 coding DNA: TGCAGCGTTGAAGTGGGGTTCTCTGGAAACACCATATATTTT. This gives the protein CSVEVGFSGNTIYF. This chain links TRBV29-1 with TRBJ1-3; no definite D call. CDR1 and CDR2 (germline): SQVTM, ANQGSEA. This CDR3 comprises 14 residues. Trimming removed 1 base at V and 0 bases at J, with 7 bases between.

This clonotype was detected many times. The V gene is TRBV20-1, the J gene TRBJ2-1; 12 nucleotides agree with TRBD2. V dropped 3 bases and J dropped 3; count of bases not matched to a gene: 9. Germline V gene data show CDR1 as DFQATT and CDR2 as SNEGSKA (reference sequence). The CDR3 length is 17 residues. DNA for the CDR3: TGCAGTGCTAGCCCTCTCCCTAGCGGGAGGGTCTACAATGAGCAGTTCTTC. Protein sequence: CSASPLPSGRVYNEQFF.

The CDR3: CASSEVARSDTQYF. The CDR3 DNA follows: TGTGCCAGCAGTGAGGTTGCTAGATCAGATACGCAGTATTTT. This chain connects TRBV25-1 to TRBJ2-3; D is undetermined. Germline CDR1 reads MGHDK; CDR2 reads SYGVNS. The CDR3 extends over 14 amino acids. The germline V and J ends were trimmed by 3 bases and 4 bases, with 11 bases remaining between them.